This T cell receptor beta chain was found in a study of control samples from healthy donors and cancer patients. Using immunoSEQ multiplex PCR, the repertoire was profiled, and TCRdb retains in-frame clones only, with some absent. Of 400,000 to 500,000 clones in the sample, 80% to 95% are singletons; the top ten hold 5.5% to 8%. The CDR3 has 15 residues. Germline V gene data show CDR1 as LGHNA and CDR2 as YNFKEQ. J lost 2 bases, V lost 4 bases, and 8 bases had no gene match. The sequenced sample consisted of PBMCs. This TCR was recovered from a man aged 40-49 years with head and neck cancer. The chain carries TRBV4-2 and TRBJ2-7; 7 bases line up with TRBD1. The CDR3 sequence is CASSRSGTEAYEQYF. The CDR3 DNA reads TGTGCCAGCAGCCGCTCCGGGACAGAAGCCTACGAGCAGTACTTC.